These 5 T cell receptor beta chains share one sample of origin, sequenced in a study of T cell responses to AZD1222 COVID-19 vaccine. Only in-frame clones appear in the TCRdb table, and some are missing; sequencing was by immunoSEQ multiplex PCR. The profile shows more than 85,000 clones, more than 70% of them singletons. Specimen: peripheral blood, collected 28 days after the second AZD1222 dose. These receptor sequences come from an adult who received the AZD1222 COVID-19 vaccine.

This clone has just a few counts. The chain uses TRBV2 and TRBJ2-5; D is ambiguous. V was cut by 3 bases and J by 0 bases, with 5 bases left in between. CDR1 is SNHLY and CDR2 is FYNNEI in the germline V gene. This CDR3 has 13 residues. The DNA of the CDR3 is TGTGCCAGCAGTGATTGGTACCAAGAGACCCAGTACTTC. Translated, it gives CASSDWYQETQYF.

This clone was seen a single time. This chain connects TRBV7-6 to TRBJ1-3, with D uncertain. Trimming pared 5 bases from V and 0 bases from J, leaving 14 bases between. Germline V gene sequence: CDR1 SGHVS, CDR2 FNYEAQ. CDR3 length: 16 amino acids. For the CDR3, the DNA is TGTGCCAGCAGCCCAGAAAAGAAACTCTCTGGAAACACCATATATTTT. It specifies CASSPEKKLSGNTIYF. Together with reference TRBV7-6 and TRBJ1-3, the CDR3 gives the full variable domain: GAGVSQSPRYKVTKRGQDVALRCDPISGHVSLYWYRQALGQGPEFLTYFNYEAQQDKSGLPNDRFSAERPEGSISTLTIQRTEQRDSAMYRCASSPEKKLSGNTIYFGEGSWLTVV.

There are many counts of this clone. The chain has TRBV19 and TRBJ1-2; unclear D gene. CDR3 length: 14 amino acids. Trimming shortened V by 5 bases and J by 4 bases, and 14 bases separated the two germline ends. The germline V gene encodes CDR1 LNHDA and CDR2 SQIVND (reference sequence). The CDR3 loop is CASSVLGEGYGYTF. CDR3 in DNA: TGTGCCAGTAGTGTTCTTGGGGAAGGCTATGGCTACACCTTC.

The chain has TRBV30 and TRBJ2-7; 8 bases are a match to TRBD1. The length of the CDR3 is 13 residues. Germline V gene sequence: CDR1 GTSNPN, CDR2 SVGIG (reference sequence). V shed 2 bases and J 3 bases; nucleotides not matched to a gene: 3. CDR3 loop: CAWSIGQGYEQYF. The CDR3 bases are TGTGCCTGGAGTATAGGACAGGGCTACGAGCAGTACTTC.

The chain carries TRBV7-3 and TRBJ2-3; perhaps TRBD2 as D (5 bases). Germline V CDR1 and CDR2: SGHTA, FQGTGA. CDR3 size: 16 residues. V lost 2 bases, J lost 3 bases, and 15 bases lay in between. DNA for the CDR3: TGTGCCAGCAGCTTAGCCGGCGGGTTCCGTACAGATACGCAGTATTTT. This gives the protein CASSLAGGFRTDTQYF.